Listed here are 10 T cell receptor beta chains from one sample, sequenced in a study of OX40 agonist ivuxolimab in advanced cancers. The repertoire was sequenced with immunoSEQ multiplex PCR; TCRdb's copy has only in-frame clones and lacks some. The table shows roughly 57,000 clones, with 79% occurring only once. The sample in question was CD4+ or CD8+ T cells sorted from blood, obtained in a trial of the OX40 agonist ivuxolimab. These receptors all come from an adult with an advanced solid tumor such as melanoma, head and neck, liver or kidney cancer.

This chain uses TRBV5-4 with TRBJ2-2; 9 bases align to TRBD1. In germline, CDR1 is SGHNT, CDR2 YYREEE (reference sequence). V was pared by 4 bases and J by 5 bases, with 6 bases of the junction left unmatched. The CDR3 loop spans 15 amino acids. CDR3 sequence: CASSKDRGLTGELFF. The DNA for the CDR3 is TGTGCCAGCAGCAAGGACAGGGGTTTAACCGGGGAGCTGTTTTTT.

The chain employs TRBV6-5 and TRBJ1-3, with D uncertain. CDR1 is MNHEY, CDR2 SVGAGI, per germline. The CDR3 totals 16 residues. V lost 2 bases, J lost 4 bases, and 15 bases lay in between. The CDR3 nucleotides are TGTGCCAGCAGTTACACACTCCCGGGTGAAGGAAACACCATATATTTT. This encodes CASSYTLPGEGNTIYF.

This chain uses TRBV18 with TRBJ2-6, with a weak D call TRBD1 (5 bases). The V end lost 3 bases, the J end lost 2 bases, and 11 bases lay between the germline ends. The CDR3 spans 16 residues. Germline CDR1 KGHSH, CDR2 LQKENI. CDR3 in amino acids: CASSPFDRTGANVLTF. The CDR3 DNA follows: TGTGCCAGCTCACCCTTCGACAGAACTGGGGCCAACGTCCTGACTTTC.

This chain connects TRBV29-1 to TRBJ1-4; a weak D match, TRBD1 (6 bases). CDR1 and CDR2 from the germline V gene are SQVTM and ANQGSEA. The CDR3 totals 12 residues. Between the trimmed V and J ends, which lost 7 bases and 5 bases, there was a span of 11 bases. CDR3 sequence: CSAGTRNEKLFF. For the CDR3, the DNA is TGCAGCGCTGGGACACGGAATGAAAAACTGTTTTTT. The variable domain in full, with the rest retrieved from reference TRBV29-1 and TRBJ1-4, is SAVISQKPSRDICQRGTSLTIQCQVDSQVTMMFWYRQQPGQSLTLIATANQGSEATYESGFVIDKFPISRPNLTFSTLTVSNMSPEDSSIYLCSAGTRNEKLFFGSGTQLSVL.

The CDR3 spells CSVQSGRTEAFF. The CDR3, as DNA: TGCAGCGTTCAGTCAGGGAGAACTGAAGCTTTCTTT. V and J are TRBV29-1 and TRBJ1-1, with TRBD1 as a possible D gene (5 bases). In germline, CDR1 is SQVTM, CDR2 ANQGSEA. The CDR3 has 12 amino acids. V gave up 5 bases and J gave up 5 bases, with 12 bases separating them. The variable domain in full, completed from reference TRBV29-1 and TRBJ1-1, reads SAVISQKPSRDICQRGTSLTIQCQVDSQVTMMFWYRQQPGQSLTLIATANQGSEATYESGFVIDKFPISRPNLTFSTLTVSNMSPEDSSIYLCSVQSGRTEAFFGQGTRLTVV.

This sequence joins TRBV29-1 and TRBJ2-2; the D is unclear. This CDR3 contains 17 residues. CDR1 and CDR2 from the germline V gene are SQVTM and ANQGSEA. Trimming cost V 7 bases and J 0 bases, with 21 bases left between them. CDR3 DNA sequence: TGCAGCGCCTTAGCTACCCTAAAAAGGGCGAACACCGGGGAGCTGTTTTTT. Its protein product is CSALATLKRANTGELFF.

The CDR3 DNA is TGTGCCAGCTCAACCTTACCTAGCGGGAGTACAGATACGCAGTATTTT. Its protein is CASSTLPSGSTDTQYF. V usage is TRBV18 and J usage is TRBJ2-3; TRBD2 matches at 10 bases. V gave up 5 bases and J gave up 3 bases; unmatched junction bases: 8. The V gene's germline CDR1 is KGHSH and CDR2 LQKENI. The CDR3 consists of 16 residues.

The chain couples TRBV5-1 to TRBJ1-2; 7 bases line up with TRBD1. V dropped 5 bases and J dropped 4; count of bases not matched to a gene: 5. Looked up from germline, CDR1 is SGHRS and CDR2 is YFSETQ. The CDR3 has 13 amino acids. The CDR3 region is CASRSTGTYGYTF. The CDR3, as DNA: TGCGCCAGCAGATCGACAGGGACCTATGGCTACACCTTC. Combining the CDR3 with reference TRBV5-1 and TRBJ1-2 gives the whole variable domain KAGVTQTPRYLIKTRGQQVTLSCSPISGHRSVSWYQQTPGQGLQFLFEYFSETQRNKGNFPGRFSGRQFSNSRSEMNVSTLELGDSALYLCASRSTGTYGYTFGSGTRLTVV.

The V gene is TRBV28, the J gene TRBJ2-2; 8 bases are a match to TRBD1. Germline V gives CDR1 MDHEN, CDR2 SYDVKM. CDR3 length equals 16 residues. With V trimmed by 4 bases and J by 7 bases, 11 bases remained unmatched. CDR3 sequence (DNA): TGTGCCAGCAGTTCCCCGGGGGCAGGGGGCAGCGGGGAGCTGTTTTTT. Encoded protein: CASSSPGAGGSGELFF. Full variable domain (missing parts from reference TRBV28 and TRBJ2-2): DVKVTQSSRYLVKRTGEKVFLECVQDMDHENMFWYRQDPGLGLRLIYFSYDVKMKEKGDIPEGYSVSREKKERFSLILESASTNQTSMYLCASSSPGAGGSGELFFGEGSRLTVL.

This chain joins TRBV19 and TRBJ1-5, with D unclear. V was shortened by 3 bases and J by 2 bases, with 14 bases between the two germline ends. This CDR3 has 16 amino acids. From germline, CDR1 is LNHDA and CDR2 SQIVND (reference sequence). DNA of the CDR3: TGTGCCAGTAGTATGTTTAATGAGGGCGGCAATCAGCCCCAGCATTTT. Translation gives CASSMFNEGGNQPQHF. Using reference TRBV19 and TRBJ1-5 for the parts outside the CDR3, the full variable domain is DGGITQSPKYLFRKEGQNVTLSCEQNLNHDAMYWYRQDPGQGLRLIYYSQIVNDFQKGDIAEGYSVSREKKESFPLTVTSAQKNPTAFYLCASSMFNEGGNQPQHFGDGTRLSIL.